These T cell receptor beta chains were read from a single sample in a study of OX40 agonist ivuxolimab in advanced cancers. The table came from immunoSEQ multiplex PCR; TCRdb's copy has only in-frame clones and leaves some out. Found here are 49,000 or so clones, around nine tenths of them singletons; the top ten hold 40% to 65%. Sequenced here: CD4+ or CD8+ T cells sorted from blood, sampled in a trial of the OX40 agonist ivuxolimab. Every receptor here comes from an adult with an advanced solid tumor such as melanoma, head and neck, liver or kidney cancer. CDR3s include the opening cysteine and the closing phenylalanine or tryptophan. D genes are given only for firm matches. Not all rows give a size; the values are once, few, many and, for expanded clones, a class.

V	J	D	size	DNA	CDR3
TRBV7-6	TRBJ2-5	TRBD2	NA	TGTGCCAGCAGCTTATACGCGACTAGCGCCCCGGAGACCCAGTACTTC	CASSLYATSAPETQYF
TRBV28	TRBJ2-4	NA	NA	TGTGCCAGCAGTTTGGGGGGCTCAAACATTCAGTACTTC	CASSLGGSNIQYF
TRBV7-8	TRBJ2-7	TRBD1	NA	TGTGCCAGCAGCCGTGACAGGGGTACATCCTACGAGCAGTACTTC	CASSRDRGTSYEQYF
TRBV27	TRBJ1-2	NA	NA	TGTGCCAGCAGTCCCGGGACCCACTATGGCTACACCTTC	CASSPGTHYGYTF
TRBV4-3	TRBJ2-5	TRBD2	NA	TGCGCCAGCAGCCAAGGACTAGCCGAAGAGACCCAGTACTTC	CASSQGLAEETQYF
TRBV7-9	TRBJ2-1	NA	NA	TGTGCCAGCAGCTTCTCCACAGGGTCATTATACAATGAGCAGTTCTTC	CASSFSTGSLYNEQFF
TRBV10-2	TRBJ2-7	NA	NA	TGCGCCAGCAGTCTCACAGGGGAGGGCTCCTACGAGCAGTACTTC	CASSLTGEGSYEQYF
TRBV27	TRBJ2-1	TRBD1	NA	TGTGCCAGCAGTTTAAGCAGGGGGCGTTTCAATGAGCAGTTCTTC	CASSLSRGRFNEQFF
TRBV30	TRBJ1-1	NA	NA	TGTGCCTGGCGGGCCACAAGGAGTCTAAGGAACACTGAAGCTTTCTTT	CAWRATRSLRNTEAFF
TRBV28	TRBJ2-2	NA	NA	TGTGCCAGCAGTTTCGTAGGGGCCACCGGGGAGCTGTTTTTT	CASSFVGATGELFF
TRBV5-1	TRBJ1-5	TRBD1	NA	TGCGCCTTATTAGACAGGGACAATCAGCCCCAGCATTTT	CALLDRDNQPQHF
TRBV6-1	TRBJ2-7	NA	NA	TGTGCCAGCAGTGAAGCGGCCCTCTACGAGCAGTACTTC	CASSEAALYEQYF
TRBV5-1	TRBJ2-1	TRBD2	NA	TGCGCCAGCAGCCCGGGACTAGGAGGGGCATGTGTCTTC	CASSPGLGGACVF
TRBV29-1	TRBJ2-7	TRBD1	NA	TGCAGCGTTGTGGACAGGGACCGATCCTACGAGCAGTACTTC	CSVVDRDRSYEQYF
TRBV29-1	TRBJ1-5	NA	NA	TGCAGCGTTCTCGGGGAGGTGGGTCAGCCCCAGCATTTT	CSVLGEVGQPQHF
TRBV4-1	TRBJ2-1	TRBD1	NA	TGCGCCAGCAGCCCCTCGGGACAGTCCTACAATGAGCAGTTCTTC	CASSPSGQSYNEQFF
TRBV2	TRBJ2-1	NA	NA	TGTGCCAGCAGGCGAGCGGGTTCCTACAATGAGCAGTTCTTC	CASRRAGSYNEQFF
TRBV18	TRBJ2-5	NA	NA	TGTGCCAGCTCACCACTGGGACATGAGGCTGAGACCCAGTACTTC	CASSPLGHEAETQYF
TRBV7-8	TRBJ1-5	NA	NA	TGTGCCAGCAGCTTAAGTACTCTTCAGCCCCAGCATTTT	CASSLSTLQPQHF
TRBV5-5	TRBJ1-1	NA	NA	TGTGCCAGCAGCTTGACAGGGTATGGGGCCAGCACTGAAGCTTTCTTT	CASSLTGYGASTEAFF
TRBV7-2	TRBJ2-1	NA	many	TGTGCCAGCAGCTTAGTTCACGGGATGAATGAGCAGTTCTTC	CASSLVHGMNEQFF
TRBV5-4	TRBJ2-7	TRBD1	NA	TGTGCCAGCAGCTTGGCCGCAGGGGGCCTCTACGAGCAGTACTTC	CASSLAAGGLYEQYF
TRBV5-6	TRBJ1-6	NA	NA	TGTGCCAGCAGCTCGGGACGGTATAATTCACCCCTCCACTTT	CASSSGRYNSPLHF
TRBV5-1	TRBJ2-7	TRBD1	NA	TGCGCCAGCAGGGATCCCCGGGACAGGGCCCACGAGCAGTACTTC	CASRDPRDRAHEQYF
TRBV7-3	TRBJ1-5	NA	few	TGTGCCAGAGGGGATGTCGATCAGCCCCAGCATTTT	CARGDVDQPQHF
TRBV5-6	TRBJ1-1	TRBD1	NA	TGTGCCAGCAGCCCAAGGGGGCCTTACACTGAAGCTTTCTTT	CASSPRGPYTEAFF
TRBV6-6	TRBJ2-7	TRBD1	NA	TGTGCCAGCAGTCGACGACAGGGAAGGGACGAGCAGTACTTC	CASSRRQGRDEQYF
TRBV10-3	TRBJ2-1	NA	NA	TGTGCCATCAGTCCGCGGGGGCGGGAGTTCAATGAGCAGTTCTTC	CAISPRGREFNEQFF
TRBV9	TRBJ2-1	TRBD2	NA	TGTGCCAGCAGCGTGACTAGCGGGAGTGCGAATGAGCAGTTCTTC	CASSVTSGSANEQFF
TRBV4-1	TRBJ1-2	NA	few	TGCGCCAGCAGCCAAGTACACGCTTCGGAGAACTATGGCTACACCTTC	CASSQVHASENYGYTF
TRBV7-3	TRBJ2-7	TRBD2	NA	TGTGCCAGGTGGGTAGGGACTAGCGATAAAACTTGCTCCTACGAGCAGTACTTC	CARWVGTSDKTCSYEQYF
TRBV4-1	TRBJ2-1	NA	NA	TGCGCCAGCAGCTTTGGGACGGTCAATGAGCAGTTCTTC	CASSFGTVNEQFF
TRBV10-3	TRBJ2-7	NA	NA	TGCCCTAGCAAGTCCCGCTCCTACGAGCAGTACTTC	CPSKSRSYEQYF
TRBV7-3	TRBJ2-2	NA	NA	TGTGCCAGCAGTCCTCAGGTGGCTACCGGGGAGCTGTTTTTT	CASSPQVATGELFF
TRBV11-2	TRBJ1-2	NA	NA	TGTGCCAGCAGCTCACCCAGGGCGAATAACTATGGCTACACCTTC	CASSSPRANNYGYTF